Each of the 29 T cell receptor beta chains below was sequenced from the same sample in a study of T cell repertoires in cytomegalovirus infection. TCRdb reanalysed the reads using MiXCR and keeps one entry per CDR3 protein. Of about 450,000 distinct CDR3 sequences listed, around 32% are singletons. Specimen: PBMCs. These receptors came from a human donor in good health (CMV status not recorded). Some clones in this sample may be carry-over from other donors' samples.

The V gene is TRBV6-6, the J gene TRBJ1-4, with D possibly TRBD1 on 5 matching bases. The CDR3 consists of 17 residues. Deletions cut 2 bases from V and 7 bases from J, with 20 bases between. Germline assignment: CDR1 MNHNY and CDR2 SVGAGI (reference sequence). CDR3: CASSYRARGMEGEKLFF. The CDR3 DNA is TGTGCCAGCAGTTACCGGGCGAGGGGCATGGAGGGTGAAAAACTGTTTTTT.

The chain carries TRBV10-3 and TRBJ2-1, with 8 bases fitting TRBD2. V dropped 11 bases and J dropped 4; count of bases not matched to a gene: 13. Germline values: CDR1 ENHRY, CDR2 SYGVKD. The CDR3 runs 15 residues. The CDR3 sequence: CASSGGAGVYNEQFF. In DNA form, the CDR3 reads TGTGCCTCCTCGGGGGGAGCGGGGGTGTACAATGAGCAGTTCTTC.

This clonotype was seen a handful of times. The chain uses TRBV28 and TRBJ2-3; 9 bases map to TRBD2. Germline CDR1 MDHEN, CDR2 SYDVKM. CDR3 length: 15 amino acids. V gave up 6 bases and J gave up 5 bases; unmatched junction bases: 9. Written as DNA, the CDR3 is TGTGCCAGCAGCGTAATGGCGGGGGGGGGAGATACGCAGTATTTT. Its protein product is CASSVMAGGGDTQYF.

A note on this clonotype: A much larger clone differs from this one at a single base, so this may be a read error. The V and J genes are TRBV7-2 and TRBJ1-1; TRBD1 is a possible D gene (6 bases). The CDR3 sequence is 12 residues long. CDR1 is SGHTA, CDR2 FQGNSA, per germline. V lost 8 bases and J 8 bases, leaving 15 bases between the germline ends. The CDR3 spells CASRPGAREAFF. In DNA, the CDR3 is TGTGCCAGCCGCCCGGGGGCGCGAGAAGCTTTCTTT.

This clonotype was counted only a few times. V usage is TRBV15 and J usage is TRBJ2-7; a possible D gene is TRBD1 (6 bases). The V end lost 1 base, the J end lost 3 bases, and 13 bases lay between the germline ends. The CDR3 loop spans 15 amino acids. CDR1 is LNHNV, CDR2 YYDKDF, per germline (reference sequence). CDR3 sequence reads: CATSRAGAGIYEQYF. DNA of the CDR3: TGTGCCACCAGCAGAGCAGGGGCAGGAATCTACGAGCAGTACTTC. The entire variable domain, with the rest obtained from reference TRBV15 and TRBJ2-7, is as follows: DAMVIQNPRYQVTQFGKPVTLSCSQTLNHNVMYWYQQKSSQAPKLLFHYYDKDFNNEADTPDNFQSRRPNTSFCFLDIRSPGLGDTAMYLCATSRAGAGIYEQYFGPGTRLTVT.

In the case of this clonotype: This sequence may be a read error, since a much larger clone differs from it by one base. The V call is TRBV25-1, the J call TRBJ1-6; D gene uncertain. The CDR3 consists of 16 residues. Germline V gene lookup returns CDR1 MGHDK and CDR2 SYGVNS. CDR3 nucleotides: TGTGCCAGCAGTGAACGGGCGAGCTCCTATAATTCACCCCTCCAATTT. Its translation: CASSERASSYNSPLQF.

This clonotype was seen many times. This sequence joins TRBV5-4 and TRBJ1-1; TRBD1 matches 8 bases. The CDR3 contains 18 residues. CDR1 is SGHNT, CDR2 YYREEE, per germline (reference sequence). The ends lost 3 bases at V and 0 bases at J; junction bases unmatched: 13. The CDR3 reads CASSSGQGGYDMNTEAFF. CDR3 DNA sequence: TGTGCCAGCAGCTCTGGACAGGGTGGTTACGACATGAACACTGAAGCTTTCTTT. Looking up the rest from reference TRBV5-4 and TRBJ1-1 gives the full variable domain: ETGVTQSPTHLIKTRGQQVTLRCSSQSGHNTVSWYQQALGQGPQFIFQYYREEENGRGNFPPRFSGLQFPNYSSELNVNALELDDSALYLCASSSGQGGYDMNTEAFFGQGTRLTVV.

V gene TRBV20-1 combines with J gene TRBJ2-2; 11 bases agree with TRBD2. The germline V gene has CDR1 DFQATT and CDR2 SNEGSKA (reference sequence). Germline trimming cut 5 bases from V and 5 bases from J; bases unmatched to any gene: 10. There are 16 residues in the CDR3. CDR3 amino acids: CSARASGGPYTGELFF. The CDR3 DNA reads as TGCAGTGCTCGCGCTAGCGGGGGGCCGTATACCGGGGAGCTGTTTTTT.

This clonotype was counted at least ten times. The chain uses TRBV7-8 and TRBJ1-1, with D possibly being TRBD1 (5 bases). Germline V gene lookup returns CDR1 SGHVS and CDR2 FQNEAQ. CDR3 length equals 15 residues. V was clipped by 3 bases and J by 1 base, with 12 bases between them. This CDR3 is CASSFNTGRNTEAFF. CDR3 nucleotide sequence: TGTGCCAGCAGCTTTAATACGGGACGGAACACTGAAGCTTTCTTT.

This CDR3 reads CATSRDIGGPSYGYTF. The DNA of the CDR3 is TGTGCCACCAGCAGAGATATTGGGGGCCCCTCCTATGGCTACACCTTC. The chain links TRBV15 to TRBJ1-2; D is possibly TRBD1 (6 bases). Trimming shortened V by 0 bases and J by 4 bases, and 15 bases separated the two germline ends. Germline V gene sequence: CDR1 LNHNV, CDR2 YYDKDF (reference sequence). CDR3 length: 16 residues.

The CDR3 loop reads CSARVIGRVAAGSPLHF. The CDR3 region has the DNA TGCAGTGCTAGAGTTATCGGTAGGGTAGCAGCTGGGTCACCCCTCCACTTT. The gene calls are TRBV20-1 and TRBJ1-6; D gene uncertain. The CDR3 extends over 17 amino acids. The germline V and J ends were trimmed by 1 base and 10 bases, with 23 bases remaining between them. Germline V gene sequence: CDR1 DFQATT, CDR2 SNEGSKA (reference sequence).

CDR3 coding DNA: TGTGCCAGCAGCCAAGGAGACAGGGAATCTGAAGCTTTCTTT. Amino acid sequence: CASSQGDRESEAFF. This rearrangement joins TRBV4-2 to TRBJ1-1, with 7 bases identical to TRBD1. The CDR3 is 14 amino acids. Germline V gene lookup returns CDR1 LGHNA and CDR2 YNFKEQ. V lost 1 base to trimming and J lost 6 bases; unmatched junction nucleotides: 5.

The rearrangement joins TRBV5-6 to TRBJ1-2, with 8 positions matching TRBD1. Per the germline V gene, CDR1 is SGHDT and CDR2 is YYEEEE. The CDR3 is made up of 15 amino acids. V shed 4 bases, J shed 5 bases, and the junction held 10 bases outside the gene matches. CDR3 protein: CASSPGDRRAYGYTF. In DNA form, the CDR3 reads TGTGCCAGCAGCCCCGGGGACAGGAGGGCTTATGGCTACACCTTC. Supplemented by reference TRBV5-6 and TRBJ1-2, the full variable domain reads DAGVTQSPTHLIKTRGQQVTLRCSPKSGHDTVSWYQQALGQGPQFIFQYYEEEERQRGNFPDRFSGHQFPNYSSELNVNALLLGDSALYLCASSPGDRRAYGYTFGSGTRLTVV.

The CDR3 DNA reads TGTGCCAGCAGCTTAGGCTTGGGCCTGAAAGAGACCCAGTACTTC. This translates into CASSLGLGLKETQYF. The J gene is TRBJ2-5, the V gene TRBV7-2; D gene ambiguous. Per the germline V gene, CDR1 is SGHTA and CDR2 is FQGNSA. Trimming took 1 base from V and 3 from J, leaving 12 bases between them. The CDR3 is made up of 15 amino acids.

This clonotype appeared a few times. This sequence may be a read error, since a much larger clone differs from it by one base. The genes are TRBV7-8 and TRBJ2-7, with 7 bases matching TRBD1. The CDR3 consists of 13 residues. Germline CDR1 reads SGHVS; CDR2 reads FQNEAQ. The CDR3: CASSLGQGFERYF. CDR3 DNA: TGTGCCAGCAGCTTAGGACAGGGATTCGAGCGGTACTTC.

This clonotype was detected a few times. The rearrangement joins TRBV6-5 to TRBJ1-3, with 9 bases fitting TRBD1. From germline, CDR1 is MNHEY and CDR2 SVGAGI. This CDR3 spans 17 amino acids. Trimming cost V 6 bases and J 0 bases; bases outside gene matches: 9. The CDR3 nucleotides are TGTGCCAGCAGGTCAGACAGGGGGACGAGCTCTGGAAACACCATATATTTT. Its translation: CASRSDRGTSSGNTIYF.

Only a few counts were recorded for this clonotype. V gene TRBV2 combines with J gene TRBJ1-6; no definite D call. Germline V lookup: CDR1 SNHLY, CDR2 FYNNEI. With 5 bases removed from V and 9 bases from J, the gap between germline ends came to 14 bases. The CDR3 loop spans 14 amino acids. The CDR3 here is CASSPAPVGSPLHF. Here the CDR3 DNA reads TGTGCCAGCAGTCCAGCCCCGGTGGGTTCACCCCTCCACTTT. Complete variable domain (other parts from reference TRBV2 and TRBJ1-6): EPEVTQTPSHQVTQMGQEVILRCVPISNHLYFYWYRQILGQKVEFLVSFYNNEISEKSEIFDDQFSVERPDGSNFTLKIRSTKLEDSAMYFCASSPAPVGSPLHFGNGTRLTVT.

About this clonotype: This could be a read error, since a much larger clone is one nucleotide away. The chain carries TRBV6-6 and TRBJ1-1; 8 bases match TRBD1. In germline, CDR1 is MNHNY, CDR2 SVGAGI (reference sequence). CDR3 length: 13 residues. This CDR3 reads CSSRLQGGTEAFF. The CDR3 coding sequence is TGTTCCAGCAGACTACAGGGGGGCACTGAAGCTTTCTTT.

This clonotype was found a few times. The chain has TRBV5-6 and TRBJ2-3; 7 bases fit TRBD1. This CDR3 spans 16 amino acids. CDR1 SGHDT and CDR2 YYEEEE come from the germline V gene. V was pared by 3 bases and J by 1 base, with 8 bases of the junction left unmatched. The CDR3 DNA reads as TGTGCCAGCAGCTCTCGGACAGGATGGGGCACAGATACGCAGTATTTT. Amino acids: CASSSRTGWGTDTQYF.

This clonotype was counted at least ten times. The CDR3 here is CASRPGRSSGANVLTF. The CDR3 nucleotides read TGTGCCAGCAGACCGGGACGGAGCTCTGGGGCCAACGTCCTGACTTTC. The V and J genes are TRBV12-3 or TRBV12-4 and TRBJ2-6, with D possibly being TRBD1 or TRBD2 (5 bases each). The CDR3 has 16 residues. Deletions cut 6 bases from V and 0 bases from J, with 12 bases between.

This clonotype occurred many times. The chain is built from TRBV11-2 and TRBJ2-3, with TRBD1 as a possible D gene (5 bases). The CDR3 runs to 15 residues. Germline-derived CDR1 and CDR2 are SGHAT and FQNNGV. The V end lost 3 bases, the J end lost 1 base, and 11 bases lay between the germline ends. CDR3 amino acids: CASSLGLLGTDTQYF. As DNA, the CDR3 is TGTGCCAGCAGCTTGGGGCTTTTGGGCACAGATACGCAGTATTTT.

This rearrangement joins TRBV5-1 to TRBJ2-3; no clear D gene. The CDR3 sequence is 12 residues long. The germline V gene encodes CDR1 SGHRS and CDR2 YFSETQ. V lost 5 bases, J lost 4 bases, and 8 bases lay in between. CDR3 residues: CASSEVPDTQYF. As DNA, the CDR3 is TGCGCCAGCAGTGAGGTACCAGATACGCAGTATTTT.

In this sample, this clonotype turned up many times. The CDR3 region has the DNA TGTGCCAGCAGCTTAGGTTCGGGACGGACCTCCTACGAGCAGTACTTC. It translates to CASSLGSGRTSYEQYF. The chain couples TRBV7-9 to TRBJ2-7; D may correspond to TRBD1 or TRBD2 (5 bases each). The V and J ends lost 1 base and 0 bases respectively, with 13 bases between them. Germline assignment: CDR1 SEHNR and CDR2 FQNEAQ (reference sequence). This CDR3 spans 16 amino acids.

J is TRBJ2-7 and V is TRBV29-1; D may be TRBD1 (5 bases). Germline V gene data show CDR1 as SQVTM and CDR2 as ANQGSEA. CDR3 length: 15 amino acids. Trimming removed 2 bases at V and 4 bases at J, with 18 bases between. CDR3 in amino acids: CSVELILTESYEQYF. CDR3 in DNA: TGCAGCGTTGAATTAATTTTGACAGAAAGTTACGAGCAGTACTTC.

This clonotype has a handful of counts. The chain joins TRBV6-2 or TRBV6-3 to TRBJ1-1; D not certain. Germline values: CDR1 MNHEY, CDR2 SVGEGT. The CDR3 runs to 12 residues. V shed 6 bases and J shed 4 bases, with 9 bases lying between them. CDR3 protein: CASRIPSTEAFF. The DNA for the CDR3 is TGTGCCAGCAGGATACCGAGCACTGAAGCTTTCTTT.

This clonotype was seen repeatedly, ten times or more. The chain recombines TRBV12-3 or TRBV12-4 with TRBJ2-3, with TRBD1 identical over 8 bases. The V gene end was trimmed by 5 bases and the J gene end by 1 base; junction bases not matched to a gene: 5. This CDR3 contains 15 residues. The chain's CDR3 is CASSRLQGGTDTQYF. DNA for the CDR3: TGTGCCAGCAGTCGATTACAGGGGGGCACAGATACGCAGTATTTT.

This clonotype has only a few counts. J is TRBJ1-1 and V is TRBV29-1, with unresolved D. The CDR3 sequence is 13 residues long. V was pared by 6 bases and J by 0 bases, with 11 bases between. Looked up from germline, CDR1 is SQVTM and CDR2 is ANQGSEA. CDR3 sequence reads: CSVMTRLNTEAFF. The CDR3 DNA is TGCAGCGTCATGACAAGACTGAACACTGAAGCTTTCTTT.

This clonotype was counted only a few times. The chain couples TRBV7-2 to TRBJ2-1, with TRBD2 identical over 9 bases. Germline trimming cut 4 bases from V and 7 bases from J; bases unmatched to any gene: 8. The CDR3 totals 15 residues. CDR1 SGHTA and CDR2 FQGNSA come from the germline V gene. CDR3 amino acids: CASSSGTSWPNEQFF. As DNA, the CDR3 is TGTGCCAGCAGCTCCGGGACTAGCTGGCCGAATGAGCAGTTCTTC.

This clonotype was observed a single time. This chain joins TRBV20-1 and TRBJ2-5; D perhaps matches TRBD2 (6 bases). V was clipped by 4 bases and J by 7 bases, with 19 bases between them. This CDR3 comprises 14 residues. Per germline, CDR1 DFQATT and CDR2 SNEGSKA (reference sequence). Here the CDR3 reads CSATRDSSSATQYF. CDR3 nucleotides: TGCAGTGCTACCCGGGACTCCTCCTCCGCGACCCAGTACTTC.